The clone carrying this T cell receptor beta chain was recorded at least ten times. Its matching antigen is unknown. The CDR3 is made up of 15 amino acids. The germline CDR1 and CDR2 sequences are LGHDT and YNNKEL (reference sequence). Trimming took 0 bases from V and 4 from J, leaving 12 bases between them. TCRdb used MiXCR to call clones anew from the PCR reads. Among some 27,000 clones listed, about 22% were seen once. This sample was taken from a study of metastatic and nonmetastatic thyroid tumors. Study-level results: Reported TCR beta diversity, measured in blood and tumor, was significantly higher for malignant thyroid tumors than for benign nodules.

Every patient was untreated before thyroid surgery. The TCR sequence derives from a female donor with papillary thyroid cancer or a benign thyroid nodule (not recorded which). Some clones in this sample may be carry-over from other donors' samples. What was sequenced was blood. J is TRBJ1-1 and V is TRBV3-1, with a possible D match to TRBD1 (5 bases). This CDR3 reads CASSQEGGAGTEAFF. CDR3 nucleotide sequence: TGTGCCAGCAGCCAAGAGGGAGGGGCTGGCACTGAAGCTTTCTTT.